This record concerns one TCR beta chain sequence. The source of the sample is a study of blood T cell repertoires in COVID-19. Per germline, CDR1 SGHTA and CDR2 FQGTGA. The CDR3 is 16 residues long. V lost 6 bases and J lost 7, with 22 bases in between. How the authors handled the data: The assay estimated nucleated cells by amplifying reference gene primers. Using immunoSEQ multiplex PCR, the repertoire was profiled, and TCRdb retains in-frame clones only, with some absent. V, J and clone size derive from that table, while D and trimming were established from the DNA sequence. The data hold about 430,000 clones, with approximately 90% observed a single time.

The sequence derives from a woman aged 25-40 years with acute COVID-19. Sequencing was done on a sample of PBMCs or T cells enriched from blood (not recorded which). The rearrangement joins TRBV7-3 to TRBJ2-1; tentative D call: TRBD2 (6 bases). As DNA, the CDR3 is TGTGCCAGCAGGTCCCCCGGTGCGGGGTCAGGGAATGAGCAGTTCTTC. It is translated as CASRSPGAGSGNEQFF. Complete variable domain (other parts from reference TRBV7-3 and TRBJ2-1): GAGVSQTPSNKVTEKGKYVELRCDPISGHTALYWYRQSLGQGPEFLIYFQGTGAADDSGLPNDRFFAVRPEGSVSTLKIQRTERGDSAVYLCASRSPGAGSGNEQFFGPGTRLTVL.